The TCR beta chain described here comes from a study of identical twins. Findings of the study overall: Conclusions rested on cross-sectional statistics rather than following the same donors.

A universal primer binding site was introduced by template switching. The final cDNA contained unique molecular identifiers. TCRdb called the 5' RACE reads again in MiXCR, with one record for every CDR3 protein. This table holds roughly 150,000 distinct CDR3 sequences, around 3.5% found once. The CDR3 has 18 amino acids. Germline CDR1 and CDR2: LGHNT and FRNRAP. V shed 2 bases, J shed 4 bases, and the junction held 14 bases outside the gene matches. The table lists this clonotype with many counts. Antigen unknown. The sequence came from a young man in good health. Source material: memory T cells sorted from blood. The chain employs TRBV12-5 and TRBJ2-1, with 7 bases identical to TRBD2. The CDR3 region is CASGLRPMGGSRYNEQFF. In DNA, the CDR3 is TGTGCTAGTGGTTTGCGCCCTATGGGCGGGAGTAGGTACAATGAGCAGTTCTTC. Filled out from reference TRBV12-5 and TRBJ2-1, the complete variable domain reads DARVTQTPRHKVTEMGQEVTMRCQPILGHNTVFWYRQTMMQGLELLAYFRNRAPLDDSGMPKDRFSAEMPDATLATLKIQPSEPRDSAVYFCASGLRPMGGSRYNEQFFGPGTRLTVL.